This T cell receptor (beta chain) was recovered during a study of CD8 T cells in ankylosing spondylitis. Only a few counts were recorded for this clonotype. Its target is unknown. Study results and limitations: It appeared that ankylosing spondylitis blood was characterized by a TCR beta motif of eight highly homologous variants. There was reportedly significant enrichment of clones that were disease-linked in matched ankylosing spondylitis synovial fluid. Researchers report that disease-linked clones proved CD8+ and relatively rare in peripheral blood.

Libraries for TCR beta were made by quantitative 5'-RACE with molecular barcodes. TCRdb analysed the 5' RACE reads with MiXCR anew, one entry per CDR3 protein. The sample shows about 450,000 distinct CDR3 sequences, around 26% of them seen only once. The V gene's germline CDR1 is SNHLY and CDR2 FYNNEI. The CDR3 is 13 amino acids. The germline V and J ends were trimmed by 7 bases and 5 bases, with 12 bases remaining between them. The source is a male donor with ankylosing spondylitis. The sequenced sample consisted of blood, either unsorted or a sorted T cell fraction (not recorded which). This chain links TRBV2 with TRBJ1-5; no clear D. The DNA of the CDR3 is TGTGCCAGCAATCGGGTCTCGTATCAGCCCCAGCATTTT. This gives the protein CASNRVSYQPQHF.